The subject of this entry is one TCR beta chain. V was cut by 1 base and J by 6 bases, with 7 bases left in between. The CDR3 extends over 11 amino acids. Germline V gives CDR1 DFQATT, CDR2 SNEGSKA (reference sequence). The data belong to a study of shared clonotypes between healthy human individuals. Assay used: immunoSEQ multiplex PCR; TCRdb lists only in-frame clones, some missing. Of hundreds of thousands of clones in the sample, roughly 70% were seen once. This TCR came from a woman younger than 45 in good health. This chain joins TRBV20-1 and TRBJ2-7; D gene uncertain. The specimen sequenced was memory CD4+ T cells sorted from blood. The subset denotes: CD45RA-negative fraction. The chain's CDR3 is CSARVNREQYF. CDR3 coding DNA: TGCAGTGCTAGAGTTAATCGCGAGCAGTACTTC.